The clone carrying this TCR beta chain was picked up one time. At the DNA level, this CDR3 is encoded by other sequences in the same sample as well. This specimen belongs to a study of CD8+ T cells in alopecia areata. Treatment given: oral pan-JAK inhibitor, 5-10 mg twice daily. Individuals with alopecia areata gave both lesional scalp punch biopsies and peripheral blood for collection. PBMCs, the starting material, were the source of sorted CD4+ and CD8+ T cells. Extraction of RNA preceded its reverse transcription into cDNA, which served as the sequencing template. Only in-frame clones appear in the TCRdb table, and some are missing; sequencing was by immunoSEQ multiplex PCR. This sample has about 200,000 clones, with around two fifths found just once. V lost 0 bases to trimming and J lost 4 bases, with 13 bases between them. Germline CDR1 SGHRS, CDR2 YFSETQ. The CDR3 has 15 amino acids.

The source of this sequence is a human donor with alopecia areata. Sequenced here: CD4+ T cells sorted from blood, sampled at approximately week 30, from a patient treated with tofacitinib. The chain combines TRBV5-1 with TRBJ2-5; D is unclear. For the CDR3, the DNA is TGCGCCAGCAGCTTGGCTACGGGTCTTTTAGAGACCCAGTACTTC. Translation: CASSLATGLLETQYF.